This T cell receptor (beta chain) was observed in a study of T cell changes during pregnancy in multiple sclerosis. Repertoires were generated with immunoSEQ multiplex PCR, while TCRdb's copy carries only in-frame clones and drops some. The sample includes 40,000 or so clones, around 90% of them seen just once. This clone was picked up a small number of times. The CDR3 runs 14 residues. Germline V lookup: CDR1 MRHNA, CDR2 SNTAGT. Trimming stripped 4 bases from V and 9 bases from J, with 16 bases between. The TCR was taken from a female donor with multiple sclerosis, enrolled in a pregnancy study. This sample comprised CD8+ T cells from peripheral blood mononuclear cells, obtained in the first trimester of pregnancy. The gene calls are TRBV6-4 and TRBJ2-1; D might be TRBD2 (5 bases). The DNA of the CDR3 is TGTGCCAGCAGTGGTGGTCCTGAGGGCTCTGAGCAGTTCTTC. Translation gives CASSGGPEGSEQFF.